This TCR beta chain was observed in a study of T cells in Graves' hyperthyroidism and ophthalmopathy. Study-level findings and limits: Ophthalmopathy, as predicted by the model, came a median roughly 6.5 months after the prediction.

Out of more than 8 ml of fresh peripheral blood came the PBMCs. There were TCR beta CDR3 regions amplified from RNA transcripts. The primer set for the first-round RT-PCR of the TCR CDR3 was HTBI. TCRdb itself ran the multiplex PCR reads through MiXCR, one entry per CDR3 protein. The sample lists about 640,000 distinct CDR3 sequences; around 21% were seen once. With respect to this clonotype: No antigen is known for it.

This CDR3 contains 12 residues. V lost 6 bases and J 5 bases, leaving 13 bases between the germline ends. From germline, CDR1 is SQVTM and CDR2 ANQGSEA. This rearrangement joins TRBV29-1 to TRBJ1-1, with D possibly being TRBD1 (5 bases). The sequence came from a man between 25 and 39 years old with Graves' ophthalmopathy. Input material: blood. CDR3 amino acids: CSVGYRRTEAFF. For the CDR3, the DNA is TGCAGCGTAGGGTACAGGAGGACTGAAGCTTTCTTT.